This T cell receptor (beta chain) was retrieved from a study of T cells in Graves' hyperthyroidism and ophthalmopathy. Study outcomes and limitations: Appearing also in blood were most of the thyroid clonotypes expanded above 0.001.

In this sample, this clonotype turned up many times. Its antigen is unknown. Orbital computed tomography and thyroid ultrasound, together with serum TRAb and thyroxine and clinical symptoms, were used for diagnoses. V was cut by 4 bases and J by 7 bases, with 12 bases left in between. Germline V gene data show CDR1 as SGHDT and CDR2 as YYEEEE. The CDR3 has 12 residues. RNA transcripts were the template for amplifying TCR beta CDR3 regions. TCR CDR3 underwent first-round RT-PCR with the HTBI primer set. TCRdb re-called the multiplex PCR reads through MiXCR, storing one row per CDR3 protein. The sample contains 35,000 or so distinct CDR3 sequences, around half of which appear only once.

This sequence joins TRBV5-6 and TRBJ2-7; D gene uncertain. The receptor's source is a middle-aged man with Graves' ophthalmopathy. Sequences were obtained from blood. The CDR3 here is CASSTPSREQYF. The CDR3 DNA sequence: TGTGCCAGCAGCACTCCATCTAGGGAGCAGTACTTC.